What follows are 25 T cell receptor beta chains derived from one specimen sequenced in a study of cytomegalovirus exposure and HLA in healthy donors (TCRdb year 2017). The method was the immunoSEQ multiplex PCR assay. This is the immuneACCESS table as TCRdb keeps it, with only in-frame sequences that have V and J called. A part of the clones is gone; compared with another copy, unresolved V genes explain less than half, and the rest is unexplained. This sample is represented by some 140,000 clones; approximately 86% of them were singletons. The leading ten clones occupy about 20% of the sample. The sequencing input was PBMCs. The receptors derive from a man younger than 30 in good health and CMV-seropositive.

This chain links TRBV9 with TRBJ1-1, with 8 bases aligning to TRBD1. The CDR3 extends over 15 amino acids. The germline gives CDR1 SGDLS, CDR2 YYNGEE. The J segment lost 0 bases and the V segment lost 2 bases, leaving 3 bases of the junction unmatched. CDR3 sequence reads: CASSVAGGLNTEAFF. The CDR3 coding sequence is TGTGCCAGCAGCGTTGCAGGGGGCCTGAACACTGAAGCTTTCTTT.

The chain recombines TRBV4-3 with TRBJ1-6, with D possibly TRBD1 on 6 matching bases. This CDR3 has 16 residues. The V gene's germline CDR1 is LGHNA and CDR2 YSLEER. V lost 0 bases and J lost 7, with 13 bases in between. The DNA of the CDR3 is TGCGCCAGCAGCCAAGAAGGGGGACGAGGGAATTCACCCCTCCACTTT. This gives the protein CASSQEGGRGNSPLHF.

The V gene is TRBV5-1, the J gene TRBJ2-3; possibly TRBD1 for D (6 bases). The CDR3 spans 15 residues. CDR1 SGHRS and CDR2 YFSETQ come from the germline V gene. The germline V and J ends were trimmed by 1 base and 0 bases, with 9 bases remaining between them. The CDR3 is CASSLTGHSTDTQYF. The CDR3 DNA sequence: TGCGCCAGCAGCTTGACAGGGCATAGCACAGATACGCAGTATTTT. Supplemented by reference TRBV5-1 and TRBJ2-3, the full variable domain reads KAGVTQTPRYLIKTRGQQVTLSCSPISGHRSVSWYQQTPGQGLQFLFEYFSETQRNKGNFPGRFSGRQFSNSRSEMNVSTLELGDSALYLCASSLTGHSTDTQYFGPGTRLTVL.

This clone was found once. The chain joins TRBV19 to TRBJ2-5; D is ambiguous. The V gene's germline CDR1 is LNHDA and CDR2 SQIVND (reference sequence). Trimming left V 5 bases short and J 3 bases short, with 19 bases between. This CDR3 comprises 16 residues. CDR3 DNA: TGTGCCAGTAGTTCCAACCCCGGCGGCTCGGAAGAGACCCAGTACTTC. Its protein is CASSSNPGGSEETQYF.

The table lists this clone with a few counts. This sequence joins TRBV30 and TRBJ1-5; D is uncertain. The germline CDR1 and CDR2 sequences are GTSNPN and SVGIG (reference sequence). V lost 3 bases and J lost 1, with 7 bases in between. CDR3 length: 13 amino acids. As DNA, the CDR3 is TGTGCCTGGAGGCGTCTGAGCAATCAGCCCCAGCATTTT. It translates to CAWRRLSNQPQHF.

The V call is TRBV28, the J call TRBJ2-7, with 8 bases identical to TRBD1. CDR1 and CDR2 from the germline V gene are MDHEN and SYDVKM. CDR3 length equals 15 residues. V lost 6 bases, J lost 8 bases, and 15 bases stayed unmatched. CDR3 loop: CASSAPRDRPSKQYF. The CDR3 DNA follows: TGTGCCAGCAGCGCCCCCCGGGACAGGCCCTCTAAGCAGTACTTC.

This clone appeared a few times. V is TRBV4-1 and J is TRBJ1-5, with 11 bases fitting TRBD1. Germline V lookup: CDR1 MGHRA, CDR2 YSYEKL. The CDR3 loop spans 14 amino acids. J was trimmed by 6 bases and V by 5 bases; bases with no gene match: 3. The DNA for the CDR3 is TGCGCCAGCAGCGGGACAGGGGGATCTCAGCCCCAGCATTTT. Its protein product is CASSGTGGSQPQHF.

V and J are TRBV5-1 and TRBJ2-2; D unresolved. This CDR3 contains 15 residues. CDR1 and CDR2 (germline): SGHRS, YFSETQ. Trimming took 1 base from V and 5 from J, leaving 12 bases between them. CDR3 nucleotides: TGCGCCAGCAGCTTGCTCCTCCCCGCGACCGGGGAGCTGTTTTTT. Amino acids: CASSLLLPATGELFF.

This clone was found a few times. J is TRBJ1-2 and V is TRBV29-1; D may be TRBD1 (6 bases). V gave up 3 bases and J gave up 2 bases, with 7 bases separating them. The CDR3 runs to 12 residues. Germline-derived CDR1 and CDR2 are SQVTM and ANQGSEA. CDR3 nucleotide sequence: TGCAGCGTTGACGGACAGAACTATGGCTACACCTTC. This translates into CSVDGQNYGYTF.

This clone was detected only a few times. This chain links TRBV18 with TRBJ1-3; TRBD1 matches 10 bases. The CDR3 extends over 14 amino acids. Germline V gives CDR1 KGHSH, CDR2 LQKENI. J was trimmed by 4 bases and V by 6 bases; bases with no gene match: 3. DNA of the CDR3: TGTGCCAGCTCGCGGGACAGGGGAGGAAACACCATATATTTT. Translation: CASSRDRGGNTIYF.

The V and J genes are TRBV7-8 and TRBJ2-6, with a weak D call TRBD1 (5 bases). V gave up 2 bases and J gave up 0 bases, with 14 bases separating them. The CDR3 sequence is 18 residues long. Germline values: CDR1 SGHVS, CDR2 FQNEAQ. Here the CDR3 reads CASSLRGHGTSGANVLTF. CDR3 nucleotide sequence: TGTGCCAGCAGCTTAAGGGGCCACGGAACCTCTGGGGCCAACGTCCTGACTTTC.

V is TRBV4-1 and J is TRBJ1-2; D is perhaps TRBD1 (6 bases). The germline V and J ends were trimmed by 1 base and 7 bases, with 19 bases remaining between them. The CDR3 consists of 16 residues. CDR1 MGHRA and CDR2 YSYEKL come from the germline V gene. In DNA form, the CDR3 reads TGCGCCAGCAGCCAAGTCCCGTTGTTGGGGGCTCTTGGCTACACCTTC. It translates to CASSQVPLLGALGYTF.

This clone appeared a few times. V and J are TRBV6-1 and TRBJ1-1; 7 nucleotides agree with TRBD1. Trimming cost V 8 bases and J 4 bases; bases outside gene matches: 7. From germline, CDR1 is MNHNS and CDR2 SASEGT. The CDR3 runs to 13 residues. In DNA form, the CDR3 reads TGTGCCAGCGAAACAGGGGTAGCCACTGAAGCTTTCTTT. Translation gives CASETGVATEAFF.

The V and J genes are TRBV4-3 and TRBJ2-1; D is unclear. Looked up from germline, CDR1 is LGHNA and CDR2 is YSLEER. The CDR3 has 14 residues. V was pared by 0 bases and J by 8 bases, with 11 bases between. The CDR3 loop is CASSQDQSDDEQFF. The CDR3 bases are TGCGCCAGCAGCCAAGACCAAAGCGACGATGAGCAGTTCTTC.

This chain connects TRBV4-1 to TRBJ2-3; 12 bases are shared with TRBD2. Germline values: CDR1 MGHRA, CDR2 YSYEKL. The CDR3 consists of 17 residues. The V and J ends lost 0 bases and 0 bases, in that order; junction bases with no gene match: 1. The CDR3 here is CASSQDGTSGSTDTQYF. The CDR3 DNA follows: TGCGCCAGCAGCCAAGATGGGACTAGCGGGAGCACAGATACGCAGTATTTT.

This chain joins TRBV4-3 and TRBJ2-3; TRBD2 is a possible D gene (6 bases). The germline V and J ends were trimmed by 0 bases and 2 bases, with 15 bases remaining between them. The CDR3 is made up of 17 amino acids. Germline V lookup: CDR1 LGHNA, CDR2 YSLEER. The CDR3, as DNA: TGCGCCAGCAGCCAAGAGGAACGGGAGATTAACACAGATACGCAGTATTTT. Translated: CASSQEEREINTDTQYF.

This chain uses TRBV7-8 with TRBJ2-2, with 7 bases fitting TRBD2. The germline V gene encodes CDR1 SGHVS and CDR2 FQNEAQ. The CDR3 is made up of 17 amino acids. After removal of 1 base from V and 1 base from J, the junction contained 6 bases not matched to a gene. The CDR3 nucleotides are TGTGCCAGCAGCTTAGTAGCTAGCGGACTGAACACCGGGGAGCTGTTTTTT. Its protein product is CASSLVASGLNTGELFF.

V usage is TRBV6-5 and J usage is TRBJ2-3; D might be TRBD1 (6 bases). The germline V gene has CDR1 MNHEY and CDR2 SVGAGI. The CDR3 runs to 12 residues. Trimming stripped 2 bases from V and 6 bases from J, with 6 bases between. CDR3 bases: TGTGCCAGCAGTTACCAGGGGGATACGCAGTATTTT. This gives the protein CASSYQGDTQYF.

The rearrangement joins TRBV6-5 to TRBJ2-3; D is perhaps TRBD2 (6 bases). The CDR3 is made up of 16 amino acids. Germline CDR1 and CDR2: MNHEY and SVGAGI. Trimming removed 4 bases from V and 0 bases from J, with 14 bases in between. The CDR3 nucleotides are TGTGCCAGCAGTTTGATCGGGAGATCAAGCACAGATACGCAGTATTTT. This gives the protein CASSLIGRSSTDTQYF.

The V and J genes are TRBV5-6 and TRBJ2-4; D remains unclear. Germline loops: CDR1 SGHDT, CDR2 YYEEEE. The V gene lost 2 bases and the J gene lost 3 bases, with 6 bases spanning the gap. The CDR3 runs to 13 residues. CDR3 in amino acids: CASSFTGKNIQYF. CDR3 nucleotide sequence: TGTGCCAGCAGCTTTACGGGCAAAAACATTCAGTACTTC.

This clone occurred once. The chain combines TRBV21-1 with TRBJ1-1. TRBV21-1 is listed as a pseudogene. The CDR3 has 18 amino acids. This CDR3 reads CASSKAPGYTALNTEAFF. As DNA, the CDR3 is TGTGCCAGCAGCAAAGCCCCCGGGTATACTGCCCTGAACACTGAAGCTTTCTTT.

The V call is TRBV27, the J call TRBJ2-3; 10 bases match TRBD2. The CDR3 is 16 amino acids. Germline V CDR1 and CDR2: MNHEY, SMNVEV (reference sequence). Trimming took 2 bases from V and 4 from J; bases not matched to a gene: 6. The CDR3 DNA follows: TGTGCCAGCAGTTTAAGGAGCGGGGGGGCATCAGATACGCAGTATTTT. This translates into CASSLRSGGASDTQYF.

This rearrangement joins TRBV18 to TRBJ2-7; perhaps TRBD1 as D (5 bases). The germline gives CDR1 KGHSH, CDR2 LQKENI. V gave up 2 bases and J gave up 0 bases, with 11 bases separating them. The CDR3 is 15 residues long. In DNA form, the CDR3 reads TGTGCCAGCTCACCAGACAGTTTAAGCTCCTACGAGCAGTACTTC. Amino acid sequence: CASSPDSLSSYEQYF.

This chain joins TRBV6-6 and TRBJ2-1; 8 nucleotides agree with TRBD1. CDR3 length equals 16 residues. The V gene's germline CDR1 is MNHNY and CDR2 SVGAGI (reference sequence). Trimming cost V 4 bases and J 1 base; bases outside gene matches: 6. In nucleotides, the CDR3 is TGTGCCAGCAGTTCTCAAAGGACAGGGTCCTACAATGAGCAGTTCTTC. Translation: CASSSQRTGSYNEQFF.

This clone came up once. The rearrangement uses TRBV27 and TRBJ2-3; the D gene is possibly TRBD2 (5 bases). The CDR3 length is 14 residues. Germline loops: CDR1 MNHEY, CDR2 SMNVEV (reference sequence). V was trimmed by 2 bases and J by 1 base, leaving 7 bases between them. The CDR3 sequence: CASSLGSGTDTQYF. CDR3 in DNA: TGTGCCAGCAGTTTAGGTAGCGGCACAGATACGCAGTATTTT.